This TCR beta chain was captured in a study of T cells in localized non-small cell lung cancer. Measured with immunoSEQ multiplex PCR; TCRdb has only the in-frame clones, and not every one. The sample holds some 10,000 clones; about 44% are singletons and the top ten take 3.8%. This clone was seen a handful of times. V dropped 6 bases and J dropped 6 bases, with 18 bases sitting between them. This CDR3 is built from 15 residues. The germline gives CDR1 MNHGY, CDR2 SAAAGT. The TCR originated in a woman aged 40-69 years with stage I lung adenocarcinoma. V gene TRBV6-8 combines with J gene TRBJ1-5; the D gene is possibly TRBD1 (6 bases). The starting material was lymph node tissue, obtained before any cancer treatment. CDR3 in DNA: TGTGCCAGCAGGTCGACACAGGGTAAGGTTCAGCCCCAGCATTTT. As protein: CASRSTQGKVQPQHF.